This T cell receptor (beta chain) was recorded in a study of T cells in Graves' hyperthyroidism and ophthalmopathy (dated by TCRdb to between 2018 and 2021). For the wider study: Peripheral blood samples were taken at initial diagnosis, before any treatment was given. To identify distinguishing TCR V-J signatures, a discovery cohort of around 100 patients was used, comprising some 45 with Graves' ophthalmopathy and some 60 with stable Graves' hyperthyroidism. Prospective prediction of ophthalmopathy was tested in an independent validation cohort consisting of fewer than 20 hyperthyroidism patients and some 15 patients who later progressed to ophthalmopathy. For training and testing, the roughly 97 patients in the discovery cohort were randomly divided in a 7:3 ratio. In roughly six Graves' hyperthyroidism patients, the study also compared T-cell repertoires from thyroid tissue with T-cell repertoires from blood. Once sampling was done, hyperthyroidism patients were given methimazole at a starting dose of 30 mg daily, whereas ophthalmopathy patients were given high-dose intravenous methylprednisolone. The paper reports TCR Vbeta CDR3 sequencing of approximately 140 peripheral blood samples: 40 to 45 ophthalmopathy, fewer than 85 hyperthyroidism and roughly 17 progressor patients. Broader findings and caveats from the paper: Most expanded thyroid clonotypes (frequency above 0.001) were also found in blood, which suggests that blood repertoires may mirror thyroid immune responses. Sample size was not statistically predetermined, and blinding of investigators to group allocation was not performed. In cross-validation, a model built on a 13 V-J signature told ophthalmopathy apart from stable hyperthyroidism with approximately 90% sensitivity and 81% to 82% specificity, and in testing the same model reached 80%/75%. In validation, the model predicted progression to ophthalmopathy with about 71% sensitivity and around 72% specificity, a median of about 6 months before onset.

Hyperthyroidism patients were aged 18 to 65 years and newly diagnosed, with disease duration of less than 2 months. Any patient with an uncontrolled infection, another autoimmune disease, pregnancy or lactation was excluded. Diagnoses relied on clinical symptoms, serum thyroxine and TRAb, thyroid ultrasound and orbital computed tomography. Blood from progressor patients was drawn when they were first diagnosed with hyperthyroidism, before any ophthalmopathy symptoms appeared. PBMCs were separated from over 9 ml of fresh peripheral blood using Ficoll-Paque density gradient centrifugation. Progressor patients were initially diagnosed with Graves' hyperthyroidism and developed ophthalmopathy during follow-up. Trizol reagent was used to extract total RNA, and RNA quality was then checked on an Agilent 2100 Bioanalyzer. This clonotype has at least ten counts. Its antigen is still unknown. Base qualities are not at hand, and no much larger clone is one base apart.

The TCR beta CDR3 regions were amplified from RNA transcripts. A first-round RT-PCR of the TCR CDR3 used the HTBI primer set with the Qiagen OneStep RT-PCR kit. The libraries were constructed in a second round of multiplex PCR and then size-selected and purified. Paired-end sequencing of the libraries was performed with 100 bp reads on an Illumina HiSeq2000. The original methods were these. SOAPnuke was used to process the raw data, with reads discarded if the reads contained adapters or uncalled bases, had a mean Phred below 15, or lacked an exact constant-primer or identifier match. High-quality paired reads were merged with COPE v1.2.5, and unique nucleotide sequences were defined as clonotypes. MiTCR v1.1 was used to align clonotypes to the IMGT TRBV, TRBD and TRBJ reference segments. Analysis was restricted to V-J combinations with a frequency above 0.0001, which covered roughly 99% of repertoires. A TCS score was defined as the ratio between F50 (clonal expansion) and ExV (chaos), using BLOSUM62-based TCRdist between CDR3 peptides within each V-J. Welch's t-statistics and random forest reduced around 520 V-J features to about 13, which were used in a naive Bayes classifier (R e1071). Starting from the raw public reads, TCRdb applied fastp trimming at Q25, assembled clones with MiXCR and retained in-frame beta chains. Each CDR3 protein gets just one entry, which takes the most common genes and DNA from the rows behind it. TCRdb's processing, not the authors', yielded these V and J calls. Across this sample there are fewer than 350,000 distinct CDR3 sequences, with approximately 14% seen only once. The ten largest clones take up about 33% of the sample.

Sequenced input: blood. The origin of this receptor is a woman aged 45-65 years with Graves' hyperthyroidism that later progressed to Graves' ophthalmopathy.

The CDR3 protein is CASSYPLDGGFSYEQYF. Read as DNA, the sequence is TGTGCCAGCAGTTACCCGCTCGACGGGGGTTTCTCCTACGAGCAGTACTTC. The chain joins TRBV6-1 to TRBJ2-7, with TRBD2 perhaps the D gene, on 6 matching bases. The CDR1 and CDR2 encoded by the germline V gene are MNHNS and SASEGT. V was cut back by 5 bases and J by 0 bases, leaving a gap of 20 bases between them. Measured from the cysteine to the phenylalanine, the CDR3 is 17 residues long. Only the CDR3 DNA is retained, 51 bases long and in frame from the first base.